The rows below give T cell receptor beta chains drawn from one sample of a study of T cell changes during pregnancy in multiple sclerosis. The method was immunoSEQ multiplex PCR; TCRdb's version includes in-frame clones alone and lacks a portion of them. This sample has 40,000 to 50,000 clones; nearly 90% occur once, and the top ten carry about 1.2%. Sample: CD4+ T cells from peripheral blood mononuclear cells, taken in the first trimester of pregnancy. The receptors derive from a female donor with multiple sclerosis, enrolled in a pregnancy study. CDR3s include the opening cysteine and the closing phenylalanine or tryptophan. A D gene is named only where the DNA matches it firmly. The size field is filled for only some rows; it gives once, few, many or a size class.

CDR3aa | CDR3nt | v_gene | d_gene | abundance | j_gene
CASRGGSHQPQHF | TGTGCCAGCAGGGGGGGATCGCATCAGCCCCAGCATTTT | TRBV6-5 | - | - | TRBJ1-5
CASSGTGAGREQYF | TGCGCCAGCAGTGGGACAGGGGCCGGACGAGAGCAGTACTTC | TRBV10-2 | TRBD1 | - | TRBJ2-7
CASSVSGRETQYF | TGTGCCAGCAGCGTTAGCGGGAGAGAGACCCAGTACTTC | TRBV9 | TRBD2 | - | TRBJ2-5
CASSLAEEGGYGYTF | TGCGCCAGCAGCTTGGCAGAAGAGGGAGGCTATGGCTACACCTTC | TRBV5-1 | - | - | TRBJ1-2
CASREGPYNEQFF | TGTGCCAGCAGGGAGGGCCCCTACAATGAGCAGTTCTTC | TRBV6-6 | - | once | TRBJ2-1
CASSVVRVGEQYF | TGTGCCAGCAGCGTTGTTCGGGTCGGGGAGCAGTACTTC | TRBV7-8 | - | - | TRBJ2-7
CASSLGVGDGTGELFF | TGCGCCAGCAGCTTGGGGGTAGGGGATGGCACCGGGGAGCTGTTTTTT | TRBV5-1 | - | - | TRBJ2-2
CASSPARTDYGYTF | TGTGCCAGCTCACCCGCTCGGACAGATTATGGCTACACCTTC | TRBV18 | - | - | TRBJ1-2
CASSSGTSSTDTQYF | TGTGCCAGCTCGTCGGGGACTAGCAGCACAGATACGCAGTATTTT | TRBV18 | TRBD2 | - | TRBJ2-3
CASSLPQGVSYEQYF | TGCGCCAGCAGCTTGCCCCAGGGCGTCTCCTACGAGCAGTACTTC | TRBV5-1 | - | - | TRBJ2-7
CSVDGWYNEQFF | TGCAGCGTTGACGGGTGGTACAATGAGCAGTTCTTC | TRBV29-1 | - | - | TRBJ2-1
CASSYTSGSGYNEQFF | TGTGCCAGCAGTTACACCAGCGGGAGTGGGTACAATGAGCAGTTCTTC | TRBV6-5 | TRBD2 | - | TRBJ2-1
CASSVGQGNWYEQYF | TGTGCCAGCAGCGTAGGACAGGGGAATTGGTACGAGCAGTACTTC | TRBV9 | TRBD1 | - | TRBJ2-7
CASSYDRGRPGELFF | TGTGCCAGCAGCTACGACAGGGGACGGCCCGGGGAGCTGTTTTTT | TRBV5-6 | TRBD1 | - | TRBJ2-2
CASSPDGGGGEQYF | TGCGCCAGCAGCCCGGACGGGGGTGGGGGTGAGCAGTACTTC | TRBV5-1 | - | - | TRBJ2-7
CASSVRDRGLRSGSEQYF | TGTGCCAGCAGCGTCCGGGACAGGGGGCTCAGATCGGGTTCCGAGCAGTACTTC | TRBV2 | TRBD1 | - | TRBJ2-7
CATDSRGRTNEKLFF | TGTGCCACCGACAGCAGGGGGAGGACTAATGAAAAACTGTTTTTT | TRBV6-1 | TRBD1 | - | TRBJ1-4
CASSPTTAAIEKLFF | TGTGCCAGCAGTCCGACGACAGCAGCTATCGAAAAACTGTTTTTT | TRBV28 | - | - | TRBJ1-4
CASSLRDRGYTEAFF | TGTGCCAGCAGCCTCAGGGACAGGGGATACACTGAAGCTTTCTTT | TRBV9 | TRBD1 | - | TRBJ1-1
CASSLGTGDNEQFF | TGTGCCAGCAGCTTAGGGACGGGAGACAATGAGCAGTTCTTC | TRBV5-8 | - | - | TRBJ2-1
CASSFLAGILEEQYF | TGTGCCAGCAGTTTCCTAGCGGGGATTCTTGAGGAGCAGTACTTC | TRBV27 | TRBD2 | - | TRBJ2-7
CASRPGYGEDSPLHF | TGCGCCAGCAGACCCGGGTATGGGGAGGATTCACCCCTCCACTTT | TRBV5-1 | - | - | TRBJ1-6
CASSTGLLLEWRRGWETQYF | TGTGCCAGCAGCACCGGCCTCCTACTAGAGTGGCGCCGTGGTTGGGAGACCCAGTACTTC | TRBV7-8 | - | - | TRBJ2-5
CASSSSGTEETQYF | TGTGCCAGCAGTTCAAGCGGGACCGAAGAGACCCAGTACTTC | TRBV27 | TRBD2 | - | TRBJ2-5
CASSDWGSGRFTEQFF | TGTGCCAGCAGTGACTGGGGTAGCGGGAGATTCACTGAGCAGTTCTTC | TRBV6-4 | TRBD2 | - | TRBJ2-1
CASSQIDQETQYF | TGTGCCAGCAGCCAAATAGACCAAGAGACCCAGTACTTC | TRBV7-3 | - | - | TRBJ2-5
CASSLAPAETKATNEKLFF | TGTGCCAGCAGCTTAGCGCCGGCAGAAACTAAAGCAACTAATGAAAAACTGTTTTTT | TRBV7-9 | - | once | TRBJ1-4
CASSLGGQSYGYTF | TGTGCCAGCAGTTTGGGGGGACAGTCCTATGGCTACACCTTC | TRBV27 | TRBD1 | - | TRBJ1-2
CASCSGPYEQYF | TGTGCCAGCTGTAGCGGACCTTACGAGCAGTACTTC | TRBV27 | - | - | TRBJ2-7
CASSIGRGTGVRQPQHF | TGTGCCAGTAGTATAGGACGAGGGACGGGGGTAAGGCAGCCCCAGCATTTT | TRBV19 | - | - | TRBJ1-5
CASSLAHYEQFF | TGTGCCAGCAGCTTAGCGCACTATGAGCAGTTCTTC | TRBV7-9 | - | - | TRBJ2-1
CASSEGGAGTGELFF | TGTGCCAGCAGTGAAGGGGGCGCCGGCACCGGGGAGCTGTTTTTT | TRBV6-1 | - | - | TRBJ2-2
CASTIQTGVPYEQYF | TGTGCCAGCACTATTCAGACAGGGGTTCCCTACGAGCAGTACTTC | TRBV6-1 | TRBD1 | - | TRBJ2-7
CASSLWRVGSYEQYF | TGTGCCAGCAGCTTGTGGCGGGTAGGCTCCTACGAGCAGTACTTC | TRBV7-9 | - | once | TRBJ2-7
CASSSSGRQETQYF | TGCGCCAGCAGTTCAAGCGGGAGGCAAGAGACCCAGTACTTC | TRBV10-1 | TRBD2 | - | TRBJ2-5
CASSFTGNYGYTF | TGCGCCAGCAGCTTTACAGGGAACTATGGCTACACCTTC | TRBV5-1 | - | - | TRBJ1-2
CASSQDVPPGVQYF | TGCGCCAGCAGCCAAGATGTACCCCCAGGGGTGCAGTACTTC | TRBV4-3 | - | - | TRBJ2-7
CASSPIPAGGLITGELFF | TGTGCCAGCAGCCCCATCCCGGCGGGAGGTCTTATCACCGGGGAGCTGTTTTTT | TRBV7-2 | TRBD2 | - | TRBJ2-2
CASSELRGGEQFF | TGTGCCAGCAGCGAACTGCGGGGGGGGGAGCAGTTCTTC | TRBV4-2 | TRBD2 | - | TRBJ2-1
CASSWDRGSTEAFF | TGCGCCAGCAGCTGGGACAGGGGGAGCACTGAAGCTTTCTTT | TRBV5-1 | TRBD1 | - | TRBJ1-1
CASSARDLGEQYF | TGCGCCAGCAGCGCGAGAGACTTAGGCGAGCAGTACTTC | TRBV5-1 | - | - | TRBJ2-7
CASSSPGRGSVDTQYF | TGTGCCAGCAGTTCCCCTGGCCGAGGGTCCGTAGATACGCAGTATTTT | TRBV6-5 | - | - | TRBJ2-3
CASKPGRRPDTQYF | TGTGCCAGCAAGCCCGGGAGGCGCCCAGATACGCAGTATTTT | TRBV4-2 | TRBD2 | - | TRBJ2-3
CASRREGGPSYNEQFF | TGTGCCAGCAGGAGGGAGGGAGGGCCATCCTACAATGAGCAGTTCTTC | TRBV2 | TRBD2 | - | TRBJ2-1
CASSFSDTEAFF | TGTGCCAGCAGCTTTTCAGATACTGAAGCTTTCTTT | TRBV7-9 | - | few | TRBJ1-1
CASSVSSESTQYF | TGTGCCAGCAGTGTCTCTAGCGAGTCGACGCAGTACTTC | TRBV6-4 | - | - | TRBJ2-7
CASSLRVGEQFF | TGTGCCAGCAGCTTACGGGTCGGAGAGCAGTTCTTC | TRBV7-3 | - | - | TRBJ2-1
CASSPQRITDTQYF | TGTGCCAGCAGCCCCCAGCGGATCACAGATACGCAGTATTTT | TRBV13 | - | - | TRBJ2-3
CASSMGRLTYNEQFF | TGTGCCAGTAGTATGGGCAGGTTGACCTACAATGAGCAGTTCTTC | TRBV19 | - | - | TRBJ2-1
CASSRRDRTLAAF | TGTGCCAGCAGTCGGCGGGACAGAACGTTGGCGGCCTTC | TRBV2 | TRBD1 | - | TRBJ1-2
CASGLDGWETGANVLTF | TGTGCTAGTGGTTTGGACGGGTGGGAGACTGGGGCCAACGTCCTGACTTTC | TRBV12-5 | - | - | TRBJ2-6
CAWSVNGLVPYEQYF | TGTGCCTGGAGTGTCAACGGACTAGTTCCCTACGAGCAGTACTTC | TRBV30 | TRBD2 | once | TRBJ2-7
CASSYNLDGSYEQYF | TGTGCCAGCAGTTACAACCTAGATGGCTCCTACGAGCAGTACTTC | TRBV6-5 | - | few | TRBJ2-7
CASSLVEVGELFF | TGCGCCAGCAGCCTTGTTGAGGTCGGGGAGCTGTTTTTT | TRBV4-1 | - | - | TRBJ2-2
CAISVRQGIYGYEQYF | TGTGCCATCAGTGTAAGACAGGGGATATATGGCTACGAGCAGTACTTC | TRBV10-3 | TRBD1 | - | TRBJ2-7
CASSSRAGNEQYF | TGTGCCAGCAGCTCCCGGGCGGGTAACGAGCAGTACTTC | TRBV7-3 | - | - | TRBJ2-7